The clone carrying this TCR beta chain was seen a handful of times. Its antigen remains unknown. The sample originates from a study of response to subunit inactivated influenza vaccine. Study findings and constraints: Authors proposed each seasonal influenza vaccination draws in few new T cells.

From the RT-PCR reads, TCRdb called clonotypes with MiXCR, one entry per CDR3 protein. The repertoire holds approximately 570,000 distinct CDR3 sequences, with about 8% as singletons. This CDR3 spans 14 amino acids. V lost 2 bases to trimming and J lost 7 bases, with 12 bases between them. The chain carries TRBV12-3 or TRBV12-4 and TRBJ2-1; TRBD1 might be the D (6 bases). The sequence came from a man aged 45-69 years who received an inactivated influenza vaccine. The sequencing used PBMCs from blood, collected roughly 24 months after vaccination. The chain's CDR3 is CASSLNHRVNEQFF. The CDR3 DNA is TGTGCCAGCAGTTTAAATCACAGGGTAAATGAGCAGTTCTTC.